Presented here are 24 T cell receptor beta chains from one specimen sequenced in a study of blood T cell repertoires in COVID-19. TCRdb's copy holds only in-frame clones and misses some; the assay was immunoSEQ multiplex PCR. Of approximately 77,000 clones in the sample, approximately 90% are singletons; the top ten hold 4% to 5.5%. The material sequenced was peripheral blood. These receptors originate from a man aged 45 to 65 with active COVID-19.

The gene calls are TRBV6-5 and TRBJ2-2; 10 positions agree with TRBD2. The CDR3 is 15 residues long. Trimming at V came to 7 bases and at J to 3 bases, leaving 5 bases not matched to a gene. Germline assignment: CDR1 MNHEY and CDR2 SVGAGI. The CDR3 DNA reads as TGTGCCAGCAAGGCTAGCGGGAGCTACACCGGGGAGCTGTTTTTT. Its translation: CASKASGSYTGELFF.

The chain links TRBV11-3 to TRBJ2-5; D perhaps matches TRBD1 (5 bases). Looked up from germline, CDR1 is SGHNT and CDR2 is YENEEA. This CDR3 has 12 residues. V was shortened by 4 bases and J by 5 bases, with 8 bases between the two germline ends. CDR3: CASSSAGETQYF. The CDR3 nucleotides are TGTGCCAGCAGCTCGGCAGGGGAGACCCAGTACTTC.

This rearrangement joins TRBV19 to TRBJ2-2, with TRBD2 identical over 8 bases. The CDR3 consists of 15 residues. Germline V lookup: CDR1 LNHDA, CDR2 SQIVND (reference sequence). V lost 6 bases and J lost 4; bases outside the gene matches: 7. This CDR3 reads CASRSAGDLTGELFF. In nucleotides, the CDR3 is TGTGCCAGTAGATCAGCGGGGGACCTCACCGGGGAGCTGTTTTTT.

The chain recombines TRBV15 with TRBJ1-2; no clear D. Trimming took off 0 bases at V and 7 bases at J, with 18 bases between the two ends. Germline V lookup: CDR1 LNHNV, CDR2 YYDKDF (reference sequence). CDR3 size: 16 residues. Written as DNA, the CDR3 is TGTGCCACCAGCAGAGATCGGCTGGGAACCGGGAGTGGCTACACCTTC. Amino acids: CATSRDRLGTGSGYTF.

This chain joins TRBV28 and TRBJ1-1; 7 bases match TRBD1. Trimming at V came to 3 bases and at J to 5 bases, leaving 6 bases not matched to a gene. CDR1 is MDHEN and CDR2 is SYDVKM in the germline V gene. This CDR3 spans 14 amino acids. CDR3 coding DNA: TGTGCCAGCAGTTTGGCAGGGGGGAGGACTGAAGCTTTCTTT. This codes for CASSLAGGRTEAFF.

This clone was recorded once. The V gene is TRBV2, the J gene TRBJ1-4; 7 positions match TRBD1. The V and J ends lost 4 bases and 4 bases, in that order; junction bases with no gene match: 6. Germline V gene lookup returns CDR1 SNHLY and CDR2 FYNNEI. The length of the CDR3 is 15 residues. CDR3: CASSAYRGNNEKLFF. The CDR3 region has the DNA TGTGCCAGCAGTGCATACAGGGGTAATAATGAAAAACTGTTTTTT.

This chain links TRBV19 with TRBJ1-2; D gene unclear. This CDR3 contains 15 residues. Trimming left V 5 bases short and J 3 bases short, with 16 bases between. From germline, CDR1 is LNHDA and CDR2 SQIVND (reference sequence). CDR3 protein: CASSADIRVDYGYTF. The DNA of the CDR3 is TGTGCCAGTAGTGCAGACATACGCGTGGACTATGGCTACACCTTC.

V gene TRBV13 combines with J gene TRBJ2-5; D unclear. The V gene lost 5 bases and the J gene lost 5 bases, with 6 bases spanning the gap. This CDR3 comprises 11 residues. Germline loops: CDR1 PRHDT, CDR2 FYEKMQ (reference sequence). CDR3 sequence: CASSKHETQYF. The CDR3 DNA follows: TGTGCCAGCAGCAAACACGAGACCCAGTACTTC.

The rearrangement joins TRBV7-9 to TRBJ1-4, with D possibly being TRBD1 (6 bases). The CDR3 consists of 13 residues. V lost 4 bases, J lost 7 bases, and 10 bases lay in between. CDR1 and CDR2 (germline): SEHNR, FQNEAQ (reference sequence). Written as DNA, the CDR3 is TGTGCCAGCAGCTATACAGGGTCTGAAAAACTGTTTTTT. Its protein product is CASSYTGSEKLFF. The whole variable domain, remainder taken from reference TRBV7-9 and TRBJ1-4, is DTGVSQNPRHKITKRGQNVTFRCDPISEHNRLYWYRQTLGQGPEFLTYFQNEAQLEKSRLLSDRFSAERPKGSFSTLEIQRTEQGDSAMYLCASSYTGSEKLFFGSGTQLSVL.

The chain uses TRBV18 and TRBJ2-7, with 8 bases that match TRBD2. The CDR3 runs 15 residues. Germline V gives CDR1 KGHSH, CDR2 LQKENI. Unmatched junction bases numbered 6, after V lost 0 bases and J lost 5 bases. The CDR3, as DNA: TGTGCCAGCTCACCACCGAGCGGGAGTCCCGACGAGCAGTACTTC. Its protein product is CASSPPSGSPDEQYF.

The rearrangement joins TRBV7-2 to TRBJ1-3; D not certain. V gave up 5 bases and J gave up 0 bases, with 14 bases separating them. Germline assignment: CDR1 SGHTA and CDR2 FQGNSA. The CDR3 covers 16 residues. DNA for the CDR3: TGTGCCAGCAGCCCCGCCCCTTCAGTCTCTGGAAACACCATATATTTT. As protein: CASSPAPSVSGNTIYF.

This clone has a handful of counts. The V call is TRBV2, the J call TRBJ2-5; 14 nucleotides line up with TRBD2. Looked up from germline, CDR1 is SNHLY and CDR2 is FYNNEI. The CDR3 sequence is 18 residues long. Trimming at V came to 6 bases and at J to 1 base, leaving 10 bases not matched to a gene. This chain's CDR3 is CASRAPPGLAGAQETQYF. In nucleotides, the CDR3 is TGTGCCAGCAGGGCCCCCCCGGGACTAGCGGGGGCCCAAGAGACCCAGTACTTC.

The CDR3, as DNA: TGTGCCAGCAGCTTAGTCGAGGATGGCAATGAGCAGTTCTTC. Encoded protein: CASSLVEDGNEQFF. The V and J genes are TRBV7-8 and TRBJ2-1; D ambiguous. Germline CDR1 is SGHVS and CDR2 is FQNEAQ. There are 14 residues in the CDR3. Deletions cut 1 base from V and 6 bases from J, with 10 bases between.

The chain joins TRBV16 to TRBJ1-1; D not resolved. This CDR3 spans 16 amino acids. Germline V gene lookup returns CDR1 KGHSY and CDR2 FQNENV. The V end lost 2 bases, the J end lost 8 bases, and 21 bases lay between the germline ends. The CDR3 region is CASSQDFTAGSREAFF. CDR3 DNA: TGTGCCAGCAGCCAAGATTTTACAGCCGGATCCCGAGAAGCTTTCTTT.

V is TRBV7-3 and J is TRBJ2-3, with D tentatively TRBD2 (6 bases). This CDR3 has 14 residues. Trimming took 1 base from V and 3 from J, leaving 8 bases between them. Germline CDR1 SGHTA, CDR2 FQGTGA. The chain's CDR3 is CASSLRDFTDTQYF. The CDR3 DNA is TGTGCCAGCAGCTTAAGGGACTTTACAGATACGCAGTATTTT.

The chain recombines TRBV6-5 with TRBJ2-3; D gene unclear. This CDR3 has 14 amino acids. Germline-derived CDR1 and CDR2 are MNHEY and SVGAGI. V dropped 8 bases and J dropped 3 bases, with 15 bases sitting between them. The CDR3 is CASCARGSTDTQYF. The CDR3 coding sequence is TGTGCCAGCTGCGCTAGAGGCTCAACAGATACGCAGTATTTT.

The chain joins TRBV5-8 to TRBJ1-1, with D possibly matching TRBD1 (5 bases). Trimming shortened V by 0 bases and J by 1 base, and 16 bases separated the two germline ends. CDR3 length: 17 residues. The V gene's germline CDR1 is SGHTS and CDR2 YDEGEE. CDR3 in amino acids: CASSLELGPDRNTEAFF. The CDR3 region has the DNA TGTGCCAGCAGCTTGGAACTGGGTCCAGACAGGAACACTGAAGCTTTCTTT.

The V gene is TRBV24-1, the J gene TRBJ2-5; 11 bases are a match to TRBD2. The CDR3 is 17 amino acids. Germline V CDR1 and CDR2: KGHDR, SFDVKD. With V trimmed by 5 bases and J by 1 base, 8 bases remained unmatched. The CDR3 loop is CATSAPTSGVIQETQYF. In nucleotides, the CDR3 is TGTGCCACCAGTGCCCCGACTAGCGGGGTAATCCAAGAGACCCAGTACTTC.

This chain uses TRBV12-5 with TRBJ2-5, with a tentative D call TRBD2 (5 bases). Trimming pared 3 bases from V and 5 bases from J, leaving 10 bases between. This CDR3 is built from 13 residues. Germline CDR1 is LGHNT and CDR2 is FRNRAP. The CDR3 protein is CASGFGVGETQYF. CDR3 bases: TGTGCTAGTGGTTTCGGGGTAGGGGAGACCCAGTACTTC. Based on the CDR3 plus reference TRBV12-5 and TRBJ2-5, the full variable domain is DARVTQTPRHKVTEMGQEVTMRCQPILGHNTVFWYRQTMMQGLELLAYFRNRAPLDDSGMPKDRFSAEMPDATLATLKIQPSEPRDSAVYFCASGFGVGETQYFGPGTRLLVL.

The V call is TRBV28, the J call TRBJ1-6; perhaps TRBD1 as D (5 bases). Deletions cut 3 bases from V and 6 bases from J, with 9 bases between. Germline CDR1 MDHEN, CDR2 SYDVKM. The CDR3 sequence is 14 residues long. The CDR3 spells CASSLDGANSPLHF. The CDR3 DNA reads TGTGCCAGCAGTTTGGATGGGGCTAATTCACCCCTCCACTTT.

V is TRBV15 and J is TRBJ1-5; the D gene is possibly TRBD1 (5 bases). Trimming took 1 base from V and 1 from J, leaving 5 bases between them. Per germline, CDR1 LNHNV and CDR2 YYDKDF (reference sequence). CDR3 size: 14 residues. The CDR3 sequence: CATSRAGSNQPQHF. For the CDR3, the DNA is TGTGCCACCAGCAGAGCAGGGAGCAATCAGCCCCAGCATTTT.

The J gene is TRBJ1-1, the V gene TRBV19, with D possibly matching TRBD1 (6 bases). This CDR3 comprises 13 residues. Between the trimmed V and J ends, which lost 7 bases and 4 bases, there was a span of 13 bases. In germline, CDR1 is LNHDA, CDR2 SQIVND (reference sequence). The CDR3 DNA reads TGTGCCAGTACCATAGGGGGGGCCACTGAAGCTTTCTTT. Translating gives CASTIGGATEAFF. The full variable domain, rest sourced from reference TRBV19 and TRBJ1-1, is DGGITQSPKYLFRKEGQNVTLSCEQNLNHDAMYWYRQDPGQGLRLIYYSQIVNDFQKGDIAEGYSVSREKKESFPLTVTSAQKNPTAFYLCASTIGGATEAFFGQGTRLTVV.

The rearrangement links TRBV27 to TRBJ1-6; possible D gene TRBD1, 6 bases. The ends were cut back, 0 bases at V and 4 bases at J, with 13 bases in the middle. The CDR3 contains 17 residues. The germline gives CDR1 MNHEY, CDR2 SMNVEV (reference sequence). CDR3 loop: CASSLSGHGGYNSPLHF. The CDR3 DNA follows: TGTGCCAGCAGTTTATCGGGACACGGTGGATATAATTCACCCCTCCACTTT.

The CDR3 reads CASSFEGLAGGLGNEQFF. CDR3 in DNA: TGTGCCAGCAGCTTTGAGGGACTAGCGGGGGGTCTTGGCAATGAGCAGTTCTTC. The V and J genes are TRBV5-6 and TRBJ2-1, with 15 bases matching TRBD2. The V segment lost 2 bases and the J segment 6 bases; nucleotides outside the gene matches: 9. Germline loops: CDR1 SGHDT, CDR2 YYEEEE. This CDR3 has 18 amino acids.